This T cell receptor beta chain was documented in a study of CD8 T cells in Susac syndrome. The CDR3 has 14 amino acids. Germline CDR1 and CDR2: DFQATT and SNEGSKA (reference sequence). Trimming left V 0 bases short and J 3 bases short, with 8 bases between. The authors carried out high-throughput sequencing of TCR beta. They applied it to CD8+ and CD4+ T cells obtained from blood. FACS was used to enrich TEMRA cells, whereas the CD8+ and CD4+ T cells were obtained by negative isolation. An amount of RNA that ranged from 0.5 to 1 ug was reverse transcribed with random hexamers. MiXCR was run by TCRdb on the immunoSEQ multiplex PCR reads, yielding one entry per CDR3 protein. The repertoire has roughly 120,000 distinct CDR3 sequences, 90% to 95% of them found once; the top ten carry over 0.07%.

The chain employs TRBV20-1 and TRBJ2-2, with D hard to call. Sequencing used CD4+ T cells from PBMCs. The TCR sequence derives from a human donor in good health. As DNA, the CDR3 is TGCAGTGCTAGAGACCGCAGGTACACCGGGGAGCTGTTTTTT. Protein: CSARDRRYTGELFF.